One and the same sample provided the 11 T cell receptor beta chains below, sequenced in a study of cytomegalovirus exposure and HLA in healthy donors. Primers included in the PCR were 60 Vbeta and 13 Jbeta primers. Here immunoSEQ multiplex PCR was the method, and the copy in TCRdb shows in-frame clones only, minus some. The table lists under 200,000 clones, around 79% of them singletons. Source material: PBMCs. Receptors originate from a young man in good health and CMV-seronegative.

CDR3 residues: CASSWTITNTEAFF. The DNA for the CDR3 is TGCGCCAGCAGTTGGACAATTACGAACACTGAAGCTTTCTTT. V is TRBV5-1 and J is TRBJ1-1; a possible D gene is TRBD1 (5 bases). V lost 5 bases and J lost 1, with 12 bases in between. This CDR3 has 14 residues. Germline V gene lookup returns CDR1 SGHRS and CDR2 YFSETQ.

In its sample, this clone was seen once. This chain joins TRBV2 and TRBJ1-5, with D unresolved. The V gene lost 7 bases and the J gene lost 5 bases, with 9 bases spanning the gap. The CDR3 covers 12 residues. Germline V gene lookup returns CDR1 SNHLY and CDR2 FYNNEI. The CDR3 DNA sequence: TGTGCCAGCAAATCCGGGTATCAGCCCCAGCATTTT. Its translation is CASKSGYQPQHF.

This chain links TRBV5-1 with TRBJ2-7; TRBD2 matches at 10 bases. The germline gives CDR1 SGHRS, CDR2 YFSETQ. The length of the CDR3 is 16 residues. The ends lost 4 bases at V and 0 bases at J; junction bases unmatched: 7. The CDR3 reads CASSTSGAGGSYEQYF. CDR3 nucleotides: TGCGCCAGCAGCACTAGCGGGGCGGGGGGCTCCTACGAGCAGTACTTC.

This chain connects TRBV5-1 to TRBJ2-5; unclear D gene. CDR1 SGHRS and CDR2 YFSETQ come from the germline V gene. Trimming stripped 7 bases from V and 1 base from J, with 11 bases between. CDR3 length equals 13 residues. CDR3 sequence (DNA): TGCGCCAGCCGCCGACTCGCCCAAGAGACCCAGTACTTC. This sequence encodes CASRRLAQETQYF.

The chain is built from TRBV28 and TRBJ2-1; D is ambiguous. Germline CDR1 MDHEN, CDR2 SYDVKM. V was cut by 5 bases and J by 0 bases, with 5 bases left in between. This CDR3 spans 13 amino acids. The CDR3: CASSTISYNEQFF. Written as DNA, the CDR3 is TGTGCCAGCAGTACAATCTCCTACAATGAGCAGTTCTTC.

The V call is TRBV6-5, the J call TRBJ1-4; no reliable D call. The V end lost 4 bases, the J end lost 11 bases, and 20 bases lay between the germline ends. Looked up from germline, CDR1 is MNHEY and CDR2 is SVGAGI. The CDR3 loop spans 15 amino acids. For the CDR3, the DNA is TGTGCCAGCAGTTGGCAGAAACTCCCCCGGGGTAAACTGTTTTTT. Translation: CASSWQKLPRGKLFF.

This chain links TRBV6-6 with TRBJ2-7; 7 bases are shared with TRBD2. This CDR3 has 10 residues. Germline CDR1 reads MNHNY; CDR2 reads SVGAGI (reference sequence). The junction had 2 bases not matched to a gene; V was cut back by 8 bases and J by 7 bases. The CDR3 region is CASGAGEQYF. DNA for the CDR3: TGTGCCAGCGGAGCGGGGGAGCAGTACTTC.

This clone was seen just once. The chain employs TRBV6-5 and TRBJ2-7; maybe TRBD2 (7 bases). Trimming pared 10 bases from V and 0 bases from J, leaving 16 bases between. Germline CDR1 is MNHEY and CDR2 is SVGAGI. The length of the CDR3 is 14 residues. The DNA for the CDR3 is TGTGCCACCCACCGCGGGGGCGACTCCTACGAGCAGTACTTC. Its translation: CATHRGGDSYEQYF.

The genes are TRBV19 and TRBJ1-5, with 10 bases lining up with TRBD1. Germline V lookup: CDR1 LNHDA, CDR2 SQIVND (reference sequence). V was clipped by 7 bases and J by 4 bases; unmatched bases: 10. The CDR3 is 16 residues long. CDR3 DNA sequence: TGTGCCAGTAACCCATCGACAGGGGGCAAAAATCAGCCCCAGCATTTT. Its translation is CASNPSTGGKNQPQHF.

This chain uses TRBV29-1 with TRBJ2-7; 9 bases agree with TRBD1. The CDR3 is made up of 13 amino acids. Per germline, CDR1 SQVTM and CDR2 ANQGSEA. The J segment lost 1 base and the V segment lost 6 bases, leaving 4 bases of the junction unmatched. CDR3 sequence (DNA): TGCAGCGTCACCGGGACAGGGTCCTACGAGCAGTACTTC. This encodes CSVTGTGSYEQYF.

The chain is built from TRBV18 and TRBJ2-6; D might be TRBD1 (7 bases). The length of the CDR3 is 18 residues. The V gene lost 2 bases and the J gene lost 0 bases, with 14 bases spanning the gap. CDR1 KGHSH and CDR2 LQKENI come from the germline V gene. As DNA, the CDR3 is TGTGCCAGCTCACCAGATGGAGGGGGCGGCTCTGGGGCCAACGTCCTGACTTTC. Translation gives CASSPDGGGGSGANVLTF.